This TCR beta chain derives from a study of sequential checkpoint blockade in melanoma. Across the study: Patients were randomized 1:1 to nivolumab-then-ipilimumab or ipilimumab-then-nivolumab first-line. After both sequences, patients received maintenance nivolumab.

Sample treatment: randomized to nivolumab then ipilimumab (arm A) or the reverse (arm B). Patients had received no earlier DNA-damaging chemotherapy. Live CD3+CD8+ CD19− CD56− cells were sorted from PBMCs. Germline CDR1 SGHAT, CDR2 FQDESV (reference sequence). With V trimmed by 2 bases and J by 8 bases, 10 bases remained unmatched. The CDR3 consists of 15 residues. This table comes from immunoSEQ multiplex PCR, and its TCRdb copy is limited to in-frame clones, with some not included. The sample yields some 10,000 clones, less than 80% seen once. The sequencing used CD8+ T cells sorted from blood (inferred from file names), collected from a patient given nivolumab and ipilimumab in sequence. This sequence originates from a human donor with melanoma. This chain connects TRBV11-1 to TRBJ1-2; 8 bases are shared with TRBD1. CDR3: CASSLFPRGQDGYTF. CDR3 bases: TGTGCCAGCAGCTTATTCCCCAGGGGGCAAGACGGCTACACCTTC.